This TCR beta chain stems from a study of T cell changes during pregnancy in multiple sclerosis. TCRdb's table, derived via immunoSEQ multiplex PCR, lists solely in-frame clones and lacks some. The sample yields some 59,000 clones, about nine tenths seen once. The germline gives CDR1 MNHEY, CDR2 SMNVEV (reference sequence). Trimming cost V 6 bases and J 3 bases; bases outside gene matches: 4. This CDR3 is 15 amino acids long. This sequence joins TRBV27 and TRBJ2-1; 11 bases map to TRBD2. The source of this sequence is a female donor with multiple sclerosis, enrolled in a pregnancy study. The specimen was peripheral blood, collected in the second trimester of pregnancy. Here the CDR3 DNA reads TGTGCCAGCAGCCCCGGGACTAGCGGCTACAATGAGCAGTTCTTC. Amino acids: CASSPGTSGYNEQFF.